What follows is one T cell receptor beta chain and its context. Germline V CDR1 and CDR2: GTSNPN, SVGIG (reference sequence). The ends lost 4 bases at V and 5 bases at J; junction bases unmatched: 10. The CDR3 spans 14 residues. These data come from a study of blood T cell repertoires in COVID-19. Study overall: The study drew acute and convalescent COVID-19 samples from the United States, Italy and Spain. T cells, B-cell-depleted T cells, or PBMCs provided the cDNA or gDNA that served as material.

Source study methods: Nucleated cell number was recorded as an estimate derived from reference gene primer amplification. The repertoire was sequenced with immunoSEQ multiplex PCR; TCRdb's copy has only in-frame clones and lacks some. V and J calls and clone size come straight from that table; D and trimming were deduced from the DNA. The sample gives tens of thousands of clones, roughly 89% of which show up once; around 2.9% is in the top ten. The TCR comes from a man aged 45-65 years with active COVID-19. The chain recombines TRBV30 with TRBJ2-5, with 7 bases fitting TRBD2. Sequencing was done on a sample of peripheral blood. CDR3 in amino acids: CAWMPREARETQYF. In DNA, the CDR3 is TGTGCCTGGATGCCCCGGGAGGCCCGGGAGACCCAGTACTTC.